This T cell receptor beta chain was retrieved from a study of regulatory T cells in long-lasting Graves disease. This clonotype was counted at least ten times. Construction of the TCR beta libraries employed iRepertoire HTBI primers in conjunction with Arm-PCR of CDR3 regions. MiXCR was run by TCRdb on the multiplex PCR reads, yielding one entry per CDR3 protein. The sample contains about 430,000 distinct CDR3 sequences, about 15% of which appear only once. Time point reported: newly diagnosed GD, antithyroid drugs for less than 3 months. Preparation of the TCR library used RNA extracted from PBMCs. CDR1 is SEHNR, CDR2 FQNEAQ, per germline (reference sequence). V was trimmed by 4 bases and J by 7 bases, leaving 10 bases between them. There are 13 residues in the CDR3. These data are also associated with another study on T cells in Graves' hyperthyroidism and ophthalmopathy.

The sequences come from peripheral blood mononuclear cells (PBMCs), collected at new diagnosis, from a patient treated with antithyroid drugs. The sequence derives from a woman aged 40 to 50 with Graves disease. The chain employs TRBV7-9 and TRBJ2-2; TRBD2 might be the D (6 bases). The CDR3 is CASSYRRGGELFF. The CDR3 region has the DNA TGTGCCAGCAGCTACCGGCGGGGCGGGGAGCTGTTTTTT.